These 27 T cell receptor beta chains were sequenced from one sample in a study of blood T cells in healthy people across ages. PCR was performed a second time for about 7 to 12 cycles using a sample-barcoded 5' primer and a J-beta primer mix. TCRdb passed the 5' RACE reads through MiXCR, listing each CDR3 protein once. Of under 1,100,000 distinct CDR3 sequences listed, less than 25% are singletons. The same data also contributed to another study, on T cells of mothers and their children.

Material: blood. The origin of the receptors is a girl aged 2-15 years in good health.

The J gene is TRBJ1-1, the V gene TRBV15; D remains unclear. The germline V gene has CDR1 LNHNV and CDR2 YYDKDF (reference sequence). V lost 5 bases and J lost 1, with 8 bases in between. The CDR3 spans 13 residues. For the CDR3, the DNA is TGTGCCACCAGCCCAGCGAAGAACACTGAAGCTTTCTTT. It yields the protein CATSPAKNTEAFF.

This clonotype was observed a few times. The rearrangement links TRBV29-1 to TRBJ2-4, with 7 bases aligning to TRBD2. Germline loops: CDR1 SQVTM, CDR2 ANQGSEA. This CDR3 is 14 amino acids long. V lost 7 bases and J lost 5; bases outside the gene matches: 11. The CDR3 DNA reads as TGCAGCGCAGCACCGGGACTACATGAAAACATTCAGTACTTC. This sequence encodes CSAAPGLHENIQYF.

In this sample, this clonotype turned up a few times. The rearrangement links TRBV20-1 to TRBJ2-3; 14 nucleotides line up with TRBD2. This CDR3 is 19 amino acids long. The V gene end was trimmed by 3 bases and the J gene end by 4 bases; junction bases not matched to a gene: 15. Germline values: CDR1 DFQATT, CDR2 SNEGSKA (reference sequence). The CDR3 loop is CSASLGTSGGLKSADTQYF. The CDR3 coding sequence is TGCAGTGCTAGCCTAGGGACTAGCGGGGGCTTAAAGTCAGCAGATACGCAGTATTTT.

The chain has TRBV28 and TRBJ2-5, with D unresolved. The germline CDR1 and CDR2 sequences are MDHEN and SYDVKM. This CDR3 is built from 19 residues. V was pared by 2 bases and J by 0 bases, with 22 bases between. The CDR3: CASSLLSRAYPAHQETQYF. CDR3 DNA: TGTGCCAGCAGTTTACTGTCCCGCGCCTATCCAGCGCACCAAGAGACCCAGTACTTC.

The V and J genes are TRBV12-3 or TRBV12-4 and TRBJ1-6, with 9 bases matching TRBD1. Germline trimming cut 6 bases from V and 7 bases from J; bases unmatched to any gene: 4. This CDR3 spans 14 amino acids. The CDR3 protein is CASRMTGGNSPLHF. In DNA form, the CDR3 reads TGTGCCAGCAGGATGACAGGGGGGAATTCACCCCTCCACTTT.

Comments on this clonotype: The junction and the germline gene differ at one end; a read error may be behind it. J is TRBJ2-2 and V is TRBV18, with TRBD2 identical over 7 bases. The CDR3 spans 15 residues. Germline V CDR1 and CDR2: KGHSH, LQKENI. Here the CDR3 reads CASSPLAANTGALFF. CDR3 nucleotide sequence: TGTGCCAGCTCCCCTCTAGCGGCGAACACCGGGGCGCTGTTTTTT.

This clonotype was found a few times. The chain links TRBV7-9 to TRBJ2-7, with 7 bases aligning to TRBD1. With V trimmed by 4 bases and J by 2 bases, 11 bases remained unmatched. There are 16 residues in the CDR3. Looked up from germline, CDR1 is SEHNR and CDR2 is FQNEAQ (reference sequence). The CDR3 sequence is CASSWITTGSTYEQYF. In DNA, the CDR3 is TGTGCCAGCAGCTGGATTACGACAGGGAGTACCTACGAGCAGTACTTC.

The CDR3 here is CASSGRSDEKLFF. The CDR3 DNA reads TGTGCCAGCAGTGGGAGGTCCGATGAAAAACTGTTTTTT. The rearrangement uses TRBV2 and TRBJ1-4; D uncertain. This CDR3 spans 13 amino acids. Trimming cost V 4 bases and J 6 bases, with 9 bases left between them. Germline V gives CDR1 SNHLY, CDR2 FYNNEI.

The chain employs TRBV20-1 and TRBJ1-4; D is unclear. V shed 3 bases and J shed 6 bases, with 11 bases lying between them. Germline CDR1 reads DFQATT; CDR2 reads SNEGSKA (reference sequence). The CDR3 is 13 residues long. The CDR3 is CSASYGNDEKLFF. The CDR3 DNA sequence: TGCAGTGCTAGCTATGGGAATGATGAAAAACTGTTTTTT.

The genes are TRBV14 and TRBJ2-5; 10 positions agree with TRBD1. The CDR3 is 15 amino acids. The V segment lost 2 bases and the J segment 2 bases; nucleotides outside the gene matches: 2. Germline CDR1 SGHDN, CDR2 FVKESK. The CDR3 loop is CASSQLGQGQETQYF. Here the CDR3 DNA reads TGTGCCAGCAGCCAACTGGGACAGGGGCAAGAGACCCAGTACTTC.

This clonotype was seen a few times. The chain combines TRBV20-1 with TRBJ1-2; possible D gene TRBD1, 5 bases. CDR1 DFQATT and CDR2 SNEGSKA come from the germline V gene (reference sequence). Trimming cost V 4 bases and J 0 bases, with 15 bases left between them. The CDR3 runs 15 residues. The DNA for the CDR3 is TGCAGTGCTAACCGGCGGGGGATAACTAACTATGGCTACACCTTC. It yields the protein CSANRRGITNYGYTF.

The chain carries TRBV20-1 and TRBJ1-4; D is unclear. The V and J ends lost 1 base and 4 bases respectively, with 13 bases between them. Per germline, CDR1 DFQATT and CDR2 SNEGSKA (reference sequence). The CDR3 sequence is 15 residues long. Here the CDR3 reads CSARGVGQVNEKLFF. CDR3 in DNA: TGCAGTGCTAGAGGAGTGGGTCAGGTTAATGAAAAACTGTTTTTT.

The chain employs TRBV20-1 and TRBJ1-2; 9 nucleotides line up with TRBD1. The CDR3 runs to 15 residues. The V and J ends lost 3 bases and 5 bases, in that order; junction bases with no gene match: 10. Germline V CDR1 and CDR2: DFQATT, SNEGSKA (reference sequence). The CDR3 is CSASELTGGAYGYTF. The CDR3 coding sequence is TGCAGTGCTAGCGAGCTGACAGGGGGAGCTTATGGCTACACCTTC.

This clonotype was counted only a few times. The chain uses TRBV19 and TRBJ2-3, with D possibly being TRBD1 (6 bases). Between the trimmed V and J ends, which lost 3 bases and 1 base, there was a span of 8 bases. The germline V gene encodes CDR1 LNHDA and CDR2 SQIVND (reference sequence). The CDR3 runs to 14 residues. The CDR3 sequence is CASSIRQGTDTQYF. The CDR3, as DNA: TGTGCCAGTAGTATCCGACAGGGCACAGATACGCAGTATTTT.

This chain connects TRBV7-2 to TRBJ1-2; D remains unclear. Germline V gene data show CDR1 as SGHTA and CDR2 as FQGNSA. The CDR3 covers 13 residues. V lost 3 bases to trimming and J lost 4 bases, with 9 bases between them. The CDR3 loop reads CASSFGNLYGYTF. The CDR3 DNA follows: TGTGCCAGCAGCTTCGGTAATCTCTATGGCTACACCTTC.

The V call is TRBV24-1, the J call TRBJ2-7; D unclear. CDR3 length: 11 residues. V was trimmed by 1 base and J by 12 bases, leaving 9 bases between them. In germline, CDR1 is KGHDR, CDR2 SFDVKD. The CDR3 sequence is CATSDFAIWYF. DNA for the CDR3: TGTGCCACCAGTGATTTCGCTATTTGGTACTTC.

V is TRBV6-6 and J is TRBJ1-2; 8 bases line up with TRBD1. This CDR3 spans 15 amino acids. Germline V gene sequence: CDR1 MNHNY, CDR2 SVGAGI (reference sequence). J was trimmed by 2 bases and V by 3 bases; bases with no gene match: 5. CDR3 bases: TGTGCCAGCAGTTATTCCGGACAGGGAAACTATGGCTACACCTTC. Encoded protein: CASSYSGQGNYGYTF.

J is TRBJ2-6 and V is TRBV5-1; weak D call: TRBD2 (6 bases). This CDR3 contains 16 residues. CDR1 and CDR2 (germline): SGHRS, YFSETQ. The V and J ends lost 0 bases and 3 bases respectively, with 10 bases between them. CDR3 residues: CASSLAGGYGANVLTF. The DNA for the CDR3 is TGCGCCAGCAGCTTGGCCGGAGGGTATGGGGCCAACGTCCTGACTTTC.

The chain uses TRBV20-1 and TRBJ1-5; D call uncertain. Deletions cut 3 bases from V and 5 bases from J, with 11 bases between. Germline loops: CDR1 DFQATT, CDR2 SNEGSKA (reference sequence). The CDR3 covers 13 residues. Here the CDR3 DNA reads TGCAGTGCTAGGGGCAGCAATGATCAGCCCCAGCATTTT. It translates to CSARGSNDQPQHF.

This chain links TRBV15 with TRBJ2-5, with a possible D match to TRBD1 (5 bases). Per the germline V gene, CDR1 is LNHNV and CDR2 is YYDKDF (reference sequence). V lost 0 bases to trimming and J lost 3 bases, with 8 bases between them. The CDR3 is 14 amino acids. CDR3 sequence: CATSRDRVEETQYF. CDR3 DNA sequence: TGTGCCACCAGCAGAGACAGGGTAGAAGAGACCCAGTACTTC.

This clonotype was seen more than once but under ten times. This chain joins TRBV20-1 and TRBJ1-1, with no clear D. The length of the CDR3 is 13 residues. Germline loops: CDR1 DFQATT, CDR2 SNEGSKA (reference sequence). V gave up 3 bases and J gave up 0 bases, with 8 bases separating them. This CDR3 reads CSASRTLNTEAFF. The CDR3 DNA follows: TGCAGTGCTAGTAGGACGCTGAACACTGAAGCTTTCTTT.

The V and J genes are TRBV29-1 and TRBJ1-1; D uncertain. This CDR3 region has 15 residues. Germline V gene data show CDR1 as SQVTM and CDR2 as ANQGSEA. Trimming took off 3 bases at V and 2 bases at J, with 16 bases between the two ends. This CDR3 reads CSVDSLVRPNTEAFF. In nucleotides, the CDR3 is TGCAGCGTTGATAGTTTAGTGAGGCCAAACACTGAAGCTTTCTTT.

This clonotype was counted between two and nine times. The gene calls are TRBV13 and TRBJ1-2; a weak D match, TRBD1 (6 bases). V was cut by 4 bases and J by 4 bases, with 19 bases left in between. Germline loops: CDR1 PRHDT, CDR2 FYEKMQ (reference sequence). The CDR3 covers 16 residues. For the CDR3, the DNA is TGTGCCAGCAGCTACTACACAGGGTGGGGTTTCTATGGCTACACCTTC. Translation: CASSYYTGWGFYGYTF.

The V gene is TRBV7-8, the J gene TRBJ1-2; TRBD1 is a possible D gene (6 bases). Germline V gene sequence: CDR1 SGHVS, CDR2 FQNEAQ. Trimming cost V 5 bases and J 8 bases, with 27 bases left between them. This CDR3 contains 17 residues. Written as DNA, the CDR3 is TGTGCCAGCAGCCCCAAGGGGGTGGGCAGGGCAGGTCCGGGCTACACCTTC. Encoded protein: CASSPKGVGRAGPGYTF.

This clonotype was observed a few times. V usage is TRBV14 and J usage is TRBJ2-3, with D possibly TRBD1 on 6 matching bases. V was cut by 3 bases and J by 6 bases, with 13 bases left in between. Germline loops: CDR1 SGHDN, CDR2 FVKESK. The CDR3 runs 14 residues. The DNA for the CDR3 is TGTGCCAGCAGCCAGTTCAGGGGCCCCGATACGCAGTATTTT. Residues: CASSQFRGPDTQYF.

The chain uses TRBV3-1 and TRBJ2-7; 11 positions match TRBD2. J gave up 3 bases and V 1 base, and 11 bases lay outside the gene matches. Per germline, CDR1 LGHDT and CDR2 YNNKEL (reference sequence). The CDR3 extends over 18 amino acids. The DNA of the CDR3 is TGTGCCAGCAGCCAAGTCGTCCGTAGCGGGAGGGAGAACTACGAGCAGTACTTC. This sequence encodes CASSQVVRSGRENYEQYF.

The rearrangement joins TRBV5-1 to TRBJ1-4; D unresolved. The V and J ends lost 5 bases and 7 bases respectively, with 18 bases between them. The CDR3 totals 15 residues. Germline values: CDR1 SGHRS, CDR2 YFSETQ. CDR3 protein: CASRETGSRSEKLFF. Here the CDR3 DNA reads TGCGCCAGCAGGGAAACCGGTTCTCGGAGTGAAAAACTGTTTTTT.